This T cell receptor beta chain was identified during a study of shared clonotypes between healthy human individuals (dated by TCRdb to the early 2020s). In terms of the full investigation: A couple of women and a few men aged 18 to 49 years were included in the cohort. Between about 0.85 and 8.9 billion PBMCs per donor were obtained by leukapheresis. Blood TCR repertoires of four to six healthy adults were deeply sequenced to estimate repertoire size and the extent of clonotype sharing between individuals. For each donor, CD4 naive and CD4 memory were each run on three plates, CD8 naive on two plates, and CD8 memory on one plate. To increase sequencing depth and limit assay-specific biases, different laboratories used diverse techniques to prepare libraries and sequence TCR repertoires. General conclusions and limits of the study: Because the study included a small number of donors, the genetic and exposure-history diversity represented was limited. Across a handful of donors, 5% to 6% of naive CD4, around 3.3% of naive CD8, approximately 2.5% of memory CD4, and about 0.44% of memory CD8 clonotypes were shared. Sampling was restricted to blood, and TCR repertoires in tissue are likely to differ from TCR repertoires in blood. Incomplete sequencing was indicated by rarefaction of sorted-subset datasets, despite the large sequencing depth. Estimated clonotype richness was generally larger for naive than for memory subsets. Clonotypes shared by all four sorted-subset donors showed higher generation probabilities than non-shared clonotypes. Based on pairwise subsampling, the degree of clonotype sharing among donors was expected to be affected by sequencing depth.

Using the deep immunoSEQ assay, multiplex PCR amplified TCR CDR3 regions from genomic DNA. Extracted genomic DNA from each cell subset was spread evenly across all wells of several immunoSEQ 96-well plates, with each plate serving as a replicate. For sorted subsets, each replicate PCR was loaded with approximately 0.2 ug genomic DNA, equivalent to 30,000 or so T cell genomes. Purified libraries were quantified with a Qubit 3.0 fluorometer, sized on a Bioanalyzer 2100, and re-quantified with the KAPA Library Quantification kit. Every immunoSEQ 96-well plate was sequenced on a separate single-read 150-cycle Illumina NextSeq 550 flow cell. As for the authors' bioinformatics: Because the immunoSEQ output held only junctional sequences and lacked quality scores, the filtering could not match the filtering applied to full-length reads. To assign V/J genes and CDR3, sequences were annotated using PyIR, a Python wrapper for IgBLAST v1.9, with IMGT germline references. Reads were removed for weak V/J assignments (E-value above 1e-6), missing CDR3, stop codons, out-of-frame junctions, or ambiguous translated residues. V3J clonotypes were defined as sequences sharing an identical inferred V gene, J gene, and CDR3 amino acid sequence. Percentage overlap between repertoires was computed as shared unique clonotypes divided by the size of the smaller repertoire. Repertoire richness was assessed with RTK rarefaction, the Chao1 estimator, and Recon v2.1 estimates of unobserved clonotypes. Generation probabilities were computed with OLGA for all TCRbeta clonotypes obtained by the gDNA method from a handful of donors. TCRdb holds this immuneACCESS table with in-frame rearrangements only. Some clones are missing; in checked studies, unresolved V genes explain under half, and the rest has no known cause. The V and J calls and the clone size are those of that table, but D and trimming were determined from the DNA. This sample has roughly 2,500,000 clones in its table, and roughly 93% of those were observed once. The ten largest clones capture more than 0.35% of the sample.

CDR1 and CDR2 are drawn from the germline V gene: SGHRS, YFSETQ. Trimming costs V 7 bases and J 2 bases, and their ends lie 6 bases apart. Its CDR3 holds 11 amino acids, cysteine through phenylalanine. Only the CDR3 DNA is retained, 33 bases long and in frame from the first base. As concerns this clone: The clone's antigen remains unknown. No base-level quality is on record; no much larger clone is a single base apart.

Healthy HIV-negative adults with no recently reported acute infections or vaccinations were included as donors. Every donor was a Caucasian adult residing in Nashville, Tennessee, USA. CD4+ T cells were enriched by magnetic negative selection, after which naive cells were positively selected on CD45RA and the negative fraction was taken as the memory subset. After blood collection by leukapheresis, PBMCs were isolated using Ficoll-Histopaque density gradient centrifugation and then cryopreserved in the vapor phase of liquid nitrogen. Purity and quantity of every magnetically sorted T cell population were checked by analytical flow cytometry. Each sorted fraction had its genomic DNA isolated and then quantified by UV absorbance on a Nanodrop 2000c.

The receptor was derived from a man aged 18 to 35 in good health. Some clones in this sample may be carry-over from other donors' samples. The chain links TRBV5-1 with TRBJ2-5; the D gene is unclear. The sample consisted of naive CD4+ T cells from PBMCs. The sample's cell subset or site label, in plain terms: CD45RA+ positively selected. CDR3 sequence: CASGIQETQYF. The sequenced DNA is TGCGCCAGCGGTATACAAGAGACCCAGTACTTC.